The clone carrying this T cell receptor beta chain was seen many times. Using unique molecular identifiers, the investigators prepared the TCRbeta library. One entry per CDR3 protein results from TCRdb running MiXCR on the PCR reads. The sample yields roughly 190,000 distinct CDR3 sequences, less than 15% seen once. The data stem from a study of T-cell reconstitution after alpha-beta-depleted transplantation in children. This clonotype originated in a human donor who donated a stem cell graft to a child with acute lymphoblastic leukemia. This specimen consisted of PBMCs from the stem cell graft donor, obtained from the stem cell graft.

The CDR3, as DNA: TGTGCCACCCGAGGGCGAAACACCATATATTTT. It translates to CATRGRNTIYF. The rearrangement joins TRBV12-3 or TRBV12-4 to TRBJ1-3; D gene uncertain. The germline V and J ends were trimmed by 10 bases and 5 bases, with 9 bases remaining between them. The CDR3 sequence is 11 residues long.